In this sample, the clone carrying this T cell receptor (beta chain) turned up many times. Its antigen is not known. Two-round multiplex PCR amplified TCR beta CDR3 from genomic DNA. Each TRBV and TRBJ gene had its own primer in the first PCR round. TCRdb recomputed calls from the multiplex PCR reads with MiXCR, one row per CDR3 protein. The sample contains nearly 20,000 distinct CDR3 sequences, roughly 26% of which appear only once. The record originates from a study of prognosis after radiotherapy for stage I lung cancer. Study results and caveats: Nobody established whether the expanded TCR clones were specific to the tumor. Following stereotactic body radiation therapy, unique TCR clone counts fell, with a median of approximately 9,600 versus 7,200. The authors reported that TRBV and TRBJ gene usage differed between patients with and without metastases.

Germline loops: CDR1 SQVTM, CDR2 ANQGSEA. J gave up 6 bases and V 4 bases, and 9 bases lay outside the gene matches. The CDR3 consists of 14 residues. The clonotype originates from a donor over 45 with non-small cell lung cancer. The sequencing used PBMCs, collected before or after stereotactic body radiation therapy (not recorded which). The chain recombines TRBV29-1 with TRBJ2-1, with TRBD2 identical over 7 bases. The CDR3 DNA is TGCAGCGTTGTGGTAGCGGGTATGCGCAATGAGCAGTTCTTC. Protein: CSVVVAGMRNEQFF.